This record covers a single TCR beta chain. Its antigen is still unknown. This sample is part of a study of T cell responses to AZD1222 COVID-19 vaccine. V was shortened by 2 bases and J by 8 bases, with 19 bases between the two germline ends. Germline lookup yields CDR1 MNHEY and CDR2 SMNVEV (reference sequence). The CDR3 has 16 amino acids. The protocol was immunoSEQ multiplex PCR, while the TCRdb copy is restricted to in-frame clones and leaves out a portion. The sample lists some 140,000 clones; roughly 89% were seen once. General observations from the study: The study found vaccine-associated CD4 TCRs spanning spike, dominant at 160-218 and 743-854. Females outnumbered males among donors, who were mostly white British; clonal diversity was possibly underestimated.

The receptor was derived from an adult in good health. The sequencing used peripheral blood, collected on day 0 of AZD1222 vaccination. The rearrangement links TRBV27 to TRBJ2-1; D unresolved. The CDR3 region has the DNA TGTGCCAGCAGTTTACTCGCCGTTCCAAAATTCGATGAGCAGTTCTTC. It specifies CASSLLAVPKFDEQFF.